The 18 T cell receptor beta chains below were found in one sample sequenced in a study of blood T cells in healthy people across ages. Primers used in a second PCR of about 6 to 11 cycles were a sample-barcoded 5' primer and a J-beta primer mix. TCRdb used MiXCR to reprocess the 5' RACE reads, holding one entry per CDR3 protein. The data show roughly 800,000 distinct CDR3 sequences, with roughly 60% seen just once and about 20% held by the top ten. The sample taken for sequencing was blood. The receptors here all came from a young man in good health.

This chain joins TRBV12-3 or TRBV12-4 and TRBJ2-3, with D perhaps TRBD2 (5 bases). Trimming cost V 0 bases and J 6 bases, with 10 bases left between them. CDR3 size: 14 residues. Written as DNA, the CDR3 is TGTGCCAGCAGTTTAGCGGGAGTGGGTGATACGCAGTATTTT. Protein: CASSLAGVGDTQYF.

This rearrangement joins TRBV6-1 to TRBJ2-5; TRBD1 might be the D (6 bases). V lost 8 bases and J 4 bases, leaving 14 bases between the germline ends. The germline gives CDR1 MNHNS, CDR2 SASEGT. The CDR3 runs 13 residues. CDR3 in amino acids: CASGQTGGETQYF. For the CDR3, the DNA is TGTGCCAGCGGCCAGACAGGTGGAGAGACCCAGTACTTC.

The genes are TRBV13 and TRBJ2-5, with a weak D call TRBD2 (6 bases). V lost 7 bases and J 5 bases, leaving 14 bases between the germline ends. CDR3 length equals 13 residues. CDR1 is PRHDT and CDR2 is FYEKMQ in the germline V gene (reference sequence). The CDR3 DNA sequence: TGTGCCAGCATTTCTCGGGGGATGGAGACCCAGTACTTC. Amino acid sequence: CASISRGMETQYF.

In this sample, this clonotype turned up a few times. V is TRBV12-3 or TRBV12-4 and J is TRBJ2-7; possibly TRBD1 or TRBD2 for D (6 bases each). The CDR3 sequence is 15 residues long. Deletions cut 7 bases from V and 1 base from J, with 17 bases between. This chain's CDR3 is CASTGGTRISYEQYF. Here the CDR3 DNA reads TGTGCCAGCACAGGCGGGACAAGGATTTCCTACGAGCAGTACTTC.

This clonotype was found a few times. This chain connects TRBV11-1 to TRBJ2-7; no firm D call. CDR1 SGHAT and CDR2 FQDESV come from the germline V gene (reference sequence). This CDR3 comprises 16 residues. Between the trimmed V and J ends, which lost 4 bases and 2 bases, there was a span of 18 bases. For the CDR3, the DNA is TGTGCCAGCAGCTCGTGGACGGACCACTATACCTACGAGCAGTACTTC. Residues: CASSSWTDHYTYEQYF.

This clonotype appeared a few times. CDR3 sequence (DNA): TGTGCCAGCAGTTTCTCGGGGGTTGGATCCAAAAACATTCAGTACTTC. This translates into CASSFSGVGSKNIQYF. The chain carries TRBV12-3 or TRBV12-4 and TRBJ2-4; D perhaps matches TRBD2 (6 bases). CDR3 length: 16 residues. The germline V and J ends were trimmed by 3 bases and 2 bases, with 14 bases remaining between them.

V gene TRBV5-1 combines with J gene TRBJ2-1; 7 bases line up with TRBD2. There are 15 residues in the CDR3. The V and J ends lost 2 bases and 6 bases, in that order; junction bases with no gene match: 8. Germline CDR1 and CDR2: SGHRS and YFSETQ. CDR3 sequence (DNA): TGCGCCAGCAGCTTCGGGCGGGAGTATGTCAATGAGCAGTTCTTC. Translated, it gives CASSFGREYVNEQFF.

The genes are TRBV7-8 and TRBJ2-1; D unresolved. Near its end, the DNA agrees better with TRBJ2-7, so the J call may be wrong. The germline V gene has CDR1 SGHVS and CDR2 FQNEAQ. The CDR3 extends over 19 amino acids. The CDR3 here is CASSFSRMLSVLKYNEQYF. The CDR3 DNA sequence: TGTGCCAGCAGCTTTAGCCGGATGCTCTCGGTCCTGAAATACAATGAGCAGTACTTC.

The chain is built from TRBV24-1 and TRBJ2-5; TRBD1 matches 7 bases. This CDR3 is 14 amino acids long. Germline V lookup: CDR1 KGHDR, CDR2 SFDVKD. The junction had 3 bases not matched to a gene; V was cut back by 3 bases and J by 3 bases. CDR3 nucleotide sequence: TGTGCCACCAGTGATCCAGGACAGGAAGAGACCCAGTACTTC. This encodes CATSDPGQEETQYF.

The CDR3 DNA reads as TGCGCCAGCAGCCCATTCGGGGGGGCAAGGACTGAAGCTTTCTTT. Translation: CASSPFGGARTEAFF. V usage is TRBV4-3 and J usage is TRBJ1-1; weak D call: TRBD1 (6 bases). The ends were cut back, 4 bases at V and 5 bases at J, with 17 bases in the middle. Germline CDR1 and CDR2: LGHNA and YSLEER. The CDR3 covers 15 residues.

The chain links TRBV4-2 to TRBJ2-1; 7 nucleotides line up with TRBD2. With V trimmed by 2 bases and J by 0 bases, 7 bases remained unmatched. The CDR3 spans 17 residues. Germline-derived CDR1 and CDR2 are LGHNA and YNFKEQ. CDR3 DNA: TGTGCCAGCAGCCAATATTCGCGGGGGAGCTCCTACAATGAGCAGTTCTTC. It codes for CASSQYSRGSSYNEQFF.

Only a few counts were recorded for this clonotype. The chain employs TRBV20-1 and TRBJ2-7; 10 bases are shared with TRBD1. Trimming at V came to 6 bases and at J to 0 bases, leaving 8 bases not matched to a gene. Germline CDR1 reads DFQATT; CDR2 reads SNEGSKA (reference sequence). The CDR3 has 15 amino acids. CDR3 amino acids: CSARTGGTSSYEQYF. CDR3 in DNA: TGCAGTGCACGGACAGGGGGTACCAGCTCCTACGAGCAGTACTTC.

V and J are TRBV18 and TRBJ1-1; D is possibly TRBD1 (6 bases). The CDR3 spans 12 residues. V lost 8 bases and J lost 10, with 17 bases in between. Germline V gene sequence: CDR1 KGHSH, CDR2 LQKENI. CDR3 in amino acids: CASDGTGSGAFF. The CDR3 region has the DNA TGTGCCAGCGACGGTACAGGGAGTGGAGCTTTCTTT.

This clonotype was seen a handful of times. The chain uses TRBV29-1 and TRBJ1-2; perhaps TRBD1 as D (5 bases). CDR1 and CDR2 (germline): SQVTM, ANQGSEA. The length of the CDR3 is 15 residues. The V end was cut by 4 bases, the J end by 3 bases, with 18 bases between. This chain's CDR3 is CSVGGNAGFDYGYTF. The CDR3 DNA reads as TGCAGCGTTGGAGGAAATGCAGGGTTTGACTATGGCTACACCTTC.

This clonotype showed up just a few times. CDR3 residues: CASSPGGKGFYNEQFF. CDR3 DNA: TGTGCCAGCAGCCCCGGTGGGAAGGGTTTTTACAATGAGCAGTTCTTC. V and J are TRBV7-2 and TRBJ2-1; no definite D call. Looked up from germline, CDR1 is SGHTA and CDR2 is FQGNSA. V was clipped by 5 bases and J by 4 bases, with 18 bases between them. The CDR3 consists of 16 residues.

CDR3 loop: CSVERTGSGKQYF. The CDR3 nucleotides are TGCAGCGTTGAACGGACAGGGTCAGGAAAGCAGTACTTC. The gene calls are TRBV29-1 and TRBJ2-4; TRBD1 aligns across 8 bases. Germline CDR1 SQVTM, CDR2 ANQGSEA. V lost 2 bases to trimming and J lost 13 bases; unmatched junction nucleotides: 10. The CDR3 consists of 13 residues.

This clonotype was counted once. The J gene is TRBJ1-1, the V gene TRBV2, with 7 bases identical to TRBD1. Germline V CDR1 and CDR2: SNHLY, FYNNEI. The CDR3 has 14 residues. V lost 6 bases and J lost 6; bases outside the gene matches: 10. CDR3 DNA sequence: TGTGCCAGCAGGGACAGGTCGGGTACGGCTGAAGCTTTCTTT. Translated: CASRDRSGTAEAFF.

The chain joins TRBV6-1 to TRBJ1-2; D remains unclear. This CDR3 contains 16 residues. Deletions cut 9 bases from V and 4 bases from J, with 24 bases between. Germline lookup yields CDR1 MNHNS and CDR2 SASEGT. CDR3 protein: CASYDPYGVGGYGYTF. Here the CDR3 DNA reads TGTGCCAGTTATGACCCTTACGGGGTAGGTGGCTATGGCTACACCTTC.